This T cell receptor beta chain was recorded in a study of blood T cell repertoires in COVID-19. In the original analysis: Amplification of reference gene primers provided the estimated nucleated cell counts. The table came from immunoSEQ multiplex PCR; TCRdb's copy has only in-frame clones and leaves some out. V, J and clone size are taken as reported in that table, and D and trimming were inferred from the DNA itself. The sample lists about 260,000 clones, around 90% occurring once. The CDR3 totals 16 residues. After removal of 7 bases from V and 3 bases from J, the junction contained 13 bases not matched to a gene. The V gene's germline CDR1 is SQVTM and CDR2 ANQGSEA.

The sample was peripheral blood. The receptor was isolated from a woman aged 55-70 years with COVID-19, enrolled during active disease. The V and J genes are TRBV29-1 and TRBJ2-1, with 9 bases fitting TRBD2. CDR3 sequence: CSAATASGALYNEQFF. In DNA, the CDR3 is TGCAGCGCCGCGACGGCTAGCGGGGCGCTCTACAATGAGCAGTTCTTC.